This T cell receptor beta chain emerged from a study of shared clonotypes between healthy human individuals. Study in general: Each donor's CD8 memory used one plate, CD8 naive two, each CD4 subset three. The study's findings and limits: The naive CD4 repertoires of four donors were compared, and roughly 5% of clonotypes were shared.

A word on this clone: As yet, its antigen is unknown.

CD45RO-negative, CCR7-selected cells formed the naive CD8 fraction, which excluded terminally differentiated effector memory CD45RA+ cells. The repertoire was sequenced with immunoSEQ multiplex PCR; TCRdb's copy has only in-frame clones and lacks some. This table has roughly 2,000,000 clones, roughly 95% appearing once. Trimming took 3 bases from V and 2 from J; bases not matched to a gene: 9. The V gene's germline CDR1 is GTSNPN and CDR2 SVGIG (reference sequence). This CDR3 spans 15 amino acids. The gene calls are TRBV30 and TRBJ2-7; TRBD1 matches at 8 bases. The origin of this receptor is a man aged 18 to 29 in good health. Material: naive CD8+ T cells sorted from blood. CDR3 nucleotide sequence: TGTGCCTGGAGAAACACCCAGGGGGCCCCCTACGAGCAGTACTTC. Translated, it gives CAWRNTQGAPYEQYF.